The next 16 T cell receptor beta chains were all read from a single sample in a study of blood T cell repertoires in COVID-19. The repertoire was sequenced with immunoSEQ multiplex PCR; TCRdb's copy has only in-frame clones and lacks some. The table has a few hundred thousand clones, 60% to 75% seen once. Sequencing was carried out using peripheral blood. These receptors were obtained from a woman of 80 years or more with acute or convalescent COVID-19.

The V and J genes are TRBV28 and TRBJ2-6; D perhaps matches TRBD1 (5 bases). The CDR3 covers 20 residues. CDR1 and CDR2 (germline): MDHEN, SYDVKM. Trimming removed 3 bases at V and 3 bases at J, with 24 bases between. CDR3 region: CASSLQGGSLILSGANVLTF. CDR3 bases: TGTGCCAGCAGTTTGCAGGGTGGGTCCTTGATACTCAGTGGGGCCAACGTCCTGACTTTC. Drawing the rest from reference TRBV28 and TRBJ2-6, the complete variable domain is DVKVTQSSRYLVKRTGEKVFLECVQDMDHENMFWYRQDPGLGLRLIYFSYDVKMKEKGDIPEGYSVSREKKERFSLILESASTNQTSMYLCASSLQGGSLILSGANVLTFGAGSRLTVL.

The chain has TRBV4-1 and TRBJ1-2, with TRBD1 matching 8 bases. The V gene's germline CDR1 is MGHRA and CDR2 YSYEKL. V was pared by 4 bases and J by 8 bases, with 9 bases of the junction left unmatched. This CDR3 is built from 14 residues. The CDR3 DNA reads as TGCGCCAGCAGCCGACCCGGACAGGGTAAGGGCTACACCTTC. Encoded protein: CASSRPGQGKGYTF.

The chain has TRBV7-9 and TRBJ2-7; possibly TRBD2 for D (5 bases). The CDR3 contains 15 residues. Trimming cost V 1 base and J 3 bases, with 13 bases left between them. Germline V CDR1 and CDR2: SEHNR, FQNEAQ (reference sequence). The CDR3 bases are TGTGCCAGCAGCTTAGATGAGGGCTTGGGCTACGAGCAGTACTTC. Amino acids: CASSLDEGLGYEQYF.

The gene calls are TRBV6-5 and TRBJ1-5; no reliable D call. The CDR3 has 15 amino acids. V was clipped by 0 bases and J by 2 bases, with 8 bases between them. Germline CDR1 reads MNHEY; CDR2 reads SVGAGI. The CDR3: CASSYSWSRNQPQHF. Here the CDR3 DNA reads TGTGCCAGCAGTTACTCGTGGAGCCGCAATCAGCCCCAGCATTTT.

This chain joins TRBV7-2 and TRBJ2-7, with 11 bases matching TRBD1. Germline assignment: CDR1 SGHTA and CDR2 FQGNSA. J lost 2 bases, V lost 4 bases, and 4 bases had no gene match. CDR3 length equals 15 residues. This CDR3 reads CASSWGQGGTYEQYF. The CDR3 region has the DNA TGTGCCAGCAGCTGGGGACAGGGGGGGACCTACGAGCAGTACTTC.

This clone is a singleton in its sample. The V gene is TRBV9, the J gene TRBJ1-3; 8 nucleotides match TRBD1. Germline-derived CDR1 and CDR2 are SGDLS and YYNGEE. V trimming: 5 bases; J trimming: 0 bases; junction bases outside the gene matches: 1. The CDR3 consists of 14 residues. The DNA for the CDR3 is TGTGCCAGCAGGACAGGGGTCTCTGGAAACACCATATATTTT. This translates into CASRTGVSGNTIYF.

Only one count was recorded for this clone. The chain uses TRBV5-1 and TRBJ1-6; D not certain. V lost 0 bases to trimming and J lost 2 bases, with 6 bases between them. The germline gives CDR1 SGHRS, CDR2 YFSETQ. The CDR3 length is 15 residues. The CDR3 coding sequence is TGCGCCAGCAGCTTGGATGTCACCTATAATTCACCCCTCCACTTT. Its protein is CASSLDVTYNSPLHF.

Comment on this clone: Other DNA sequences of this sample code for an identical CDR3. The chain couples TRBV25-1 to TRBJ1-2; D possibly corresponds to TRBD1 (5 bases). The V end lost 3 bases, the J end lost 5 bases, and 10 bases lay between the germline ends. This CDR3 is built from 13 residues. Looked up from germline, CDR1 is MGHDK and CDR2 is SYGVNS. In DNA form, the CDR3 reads TGTGCCAGCAGTGATCAGGGATCGTATGGCTACACCTTC. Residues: CASSDQGSYGYTF.

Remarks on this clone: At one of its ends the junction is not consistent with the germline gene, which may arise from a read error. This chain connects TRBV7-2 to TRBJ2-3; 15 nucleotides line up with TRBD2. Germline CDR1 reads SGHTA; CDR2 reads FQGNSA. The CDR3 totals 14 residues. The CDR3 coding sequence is TGTGCCGGCAGGACTAGCGGGGGGGCAGATACGCAGTATTTT. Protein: CAGRTSGGADTQYF.

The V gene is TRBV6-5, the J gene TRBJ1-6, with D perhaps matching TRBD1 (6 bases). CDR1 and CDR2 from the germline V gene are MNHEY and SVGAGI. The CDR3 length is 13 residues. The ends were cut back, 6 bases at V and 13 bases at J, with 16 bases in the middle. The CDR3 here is CASRGGARWPLHF. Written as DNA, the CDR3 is TGTGCCAGCAGAGGGGGGGCGCGATGGCCCCTCCACTTT.

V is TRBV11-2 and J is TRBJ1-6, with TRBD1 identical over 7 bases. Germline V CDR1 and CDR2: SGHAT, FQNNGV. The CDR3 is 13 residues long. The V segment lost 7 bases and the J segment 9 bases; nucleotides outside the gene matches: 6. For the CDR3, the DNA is TGTGCCAGCAACGACGCAGGGGGTTCACCCCTCCACTTT. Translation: CASNDAGGSPLHF.

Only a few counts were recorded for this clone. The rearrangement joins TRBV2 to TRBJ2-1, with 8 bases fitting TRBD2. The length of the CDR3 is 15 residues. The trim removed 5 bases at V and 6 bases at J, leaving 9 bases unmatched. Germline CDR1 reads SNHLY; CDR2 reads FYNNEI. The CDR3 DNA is TGTGCCAGCAGTCATCGGGAGGGCCATTTCAATGAGCAGTTCTTC. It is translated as CASSHREGHFNEQFF.

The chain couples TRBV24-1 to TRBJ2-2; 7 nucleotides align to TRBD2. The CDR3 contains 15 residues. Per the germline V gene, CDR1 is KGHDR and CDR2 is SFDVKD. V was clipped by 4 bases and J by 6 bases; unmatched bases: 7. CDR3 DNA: TGTGCCACCAGTGACACGGGACTATGGCCCGGGGAGCTGTTTTTT. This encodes CATSDTGLWPGELFF.

CDR3 bases: TGTGCCTGGAGTGCCAGTAGTGGACAGATCCACGAGCAGTACTTC. Residues: CAWSASSGQIHEQYF. V and J are TRBV30 and TRBJ2-7, with D possibly matching TRBD1 (6 bases). Germline V gene data show CDR1 as GTSNPN and CDR2 as SVGIG (reference sequence). This CDR3 contains 15 residues. The V end lost 1 base, the J end lost 5 bases, and 18 bases lay between the germline ends.

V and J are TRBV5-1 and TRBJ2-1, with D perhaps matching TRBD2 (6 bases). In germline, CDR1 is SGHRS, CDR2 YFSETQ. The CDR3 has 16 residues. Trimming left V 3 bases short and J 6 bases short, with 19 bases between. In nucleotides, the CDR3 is TGCGCCAGCAGCTATCGGGGGTCCGGTTTCGGCAATGAGCAGTTCTTC. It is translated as CASSYRGSGFGNEQFF.

The CDR3 nucleotides read TGTGCCAGCAGCCTATCCGGGAGTACCGGGGAGCTGTTTTTT. This translates into CASSLSGSTGELFF. The rearrangement uses TRBV3-1 (or the pseudogene TRBV3-2) and TRBJ2-2, with a possible D match to TRBD2 (6 bases). The CDR3 consists of 14 residues. CDR1 and CDR2 from the germline V gene are LGHDT and YNNKEL (reference sequence). Deletions cut 4 bases from V and 5 bases from J, with 11 bases between.